The rows below give T cell receptor beta chains drawn from one sample of a study of shared clonotypes between healthy human individuals. The data were produced by immunoSEQ multiplex PCR, yet TCRdb's version contains in-frame clones alone and is incomplete. The sample shows roughly 1.4 million clones, about 98.5% of them seen only once. The sample was naive CD4+ T cells sorted from blood. The receptor source for this set is a man under 40 in good health. Both conserved end residues are part of each CDR3. Each record gives: V gene, J gene, CDR3 protein.

V gene: TRBV11-2
J gene: TRBJ2-1
CDR3 protein: CASSPGGNEQFF

V gene: TRBV5-1
J gene: TRBJ2-3
CDR3 protein: CASTEREWEADTQYF

V gene: TRBV5-1
J gene: TRBJ1-1
CDR3 protein: CASSLAFSGETEAFF

V gene: TRBV30
J gene: TRBJ1-5
CDR3 protein: CAWTGLLPQHF

V gene: TRBV7-8
J gene: TRBJ1-5
CDR3 protein: CASRRTGRSGNQPQHF

V gene: TRBV7-9
J gene: TRBJ1-2
CDR3 protein: CASSLVPSNYGYTF

V gene: TRBV27
J gene: TRBJ2-1
CDR3 protein: CASSSGGHNEQFF

V gene: TRBV27
J gene: TRBJ2-7
CDR3 protein: CASSLTSGSSYEQYF

V gene: TRBV19
J gene: TRBJ2-1
CDR3 protein: CASSPYGTAVSSYNEQFF

V gene: TRBV27
J gene: TRBJ1-2
CDR3 protein: CASSPPNRGYGYTF

V gene: TRBV7-9
J gene: TRBJ2-1
CDR3 protein: CASSPRLAGIDHNEQFF

V gene: TRBV7-9
J gene: TRBJ2-5
CDR3 protein: CASSLVGQETQYF

V gene: TRBV5-6
J gene: TRBJ1-5
CDR3 protein: CASSLRPGPQHF

V gene: TRBV5-1
J gene: TRBJ2-1
CDR3 protein: CASSFIYPYNEQFF

V gene: TRBV13
J gene: TRBJ2-3
CDR3 protein: CASSLGPQNTQYF

V gene: TRBV19
J gene: TRBJ2-7
CDR3 protein: CASSDAAYEQYF

V gene: TRBV9
J gene: TRBJ2-3
CDR3 protein: CASSPPTDTQYF

V gene: TRBV7-8
J gene: TRBJ2-3
CDR3 protein: CASSDIQGALSDTQYF

V gene: TRBV5-5
J gene: TRBJ2-2
CDR3 protein: CASRLFGGELFF

V gene: TRBV6-6
J gene: TRBJ1-5
CDR3 protein: CASSYLQQPQHF

V gene: TRBV10-3
J gene: TRBJ2-7
CDR3 protein: CAISETDGGYEQYF

V gene: TRBV5-1
J gene: TRBJ2-1
CDR3 protein: CASSLNQAAARRDEQFF

V gene: TRBV1
J gene: TRBJ1-5
CDR3 protein: CTSSQDSSQPQHF